The rows below give T cell receptor beta chains drawn from one sample of a study of molecular identifiers for immune sequencing clone quantification. Each CDR3 protein gets one entry after TCRdb re-called the PCR reads with MiXCR. The data show about half a million distinct CDR3 sequences, roughly 24% seen once. Sequencing was done on a sample of naive CD8+ T cells from blood, with Jurkat cell RNA spiked in. These receptors originate from a human donor in good health. Some libraries in this study had Jurkat cell RNA spiked in. The CDR3 runs from the conserved cysteine through the conserved F or W. D genes are given only for firm matches. Expanded clones are given a class, and other clones once, few, many or no size at all.

TRBJ1-5	.	.	TRBV6-2/TRBV6-3	TGTGCCAGCAGTCTCATGATGGGGTTTCAGCCCCAGCATTTT	CASSLMMGFQPQHF
TRBJ2-3	.	many	TRBV2	TGTGCCAGCAGTGAAGCGCTTTTCGGGAGCACAGATACGCAGTATTTT	CASSEALFGSTDTQYF
TRBJ2-1	.	few	TRBV6-1	TGTGCCAGCAGCCACGGGGGTGAGCAGTTCTTC	CASSHGGEQFF
TRBJ1-1	.	.	TRBV30	TGTGCCTGGAGTGGTGCGGGGAACCCTGAAGCTTTCTTT	CAWSGAGNPEAFF
TRBJ2-7	TRBD2	.	TRBV12-3/TRBV12-4	TGTGCCAGCAGTTTCGTAGCGGGGGGGCCGGAAGAGCAGTACTTC	CASSFVAGGPEEQYF
TRBJ2-7	.	.	TRBV27	TGTGCCAGCAGTTCGACAGGTTACCACGAGCAGTACTTC	CASSSTGYHEQYF
TRBJ2-1	TRBD1	.	TRBV7-9	TGTGCCAGCAGCGTACGGGACAGGACCTACAATGAGCAGTTCTTC	CASSVRDRTYNEQFF
TRBJ2-1	.	.	TRBV20-1	TGCAGTGCTAGAGACAAGGGGAACTCCTACAATGAGCAGTTCTTC	CSARDKGNSYNEQFF
TRBJ2-1	.	.	TRBV7-3	TGTGCCAGCAGCCTCACAGGGATAGAGAATGAGCAGTTCTTC	CASSLTGIENEQFF
TRBJ2-7	TRBD2	.	TRBV7-6	TGTGCCAGCAGCTGGGCGGGAGTAGGGGACGAGCAGTACTTC	CASSWAGVGDEQYF
TRBJ2-7	TRBD1	many	TRBV3-1	TGTGCCAGCACGTCGGACAGGTACGAGCAGTACTTC	CASTSDRYEQYF
TRBJ2-7	TRBD2	few	TRBV6-2/TRBV6-3	TGTGCCAGCAGTTACAGTCGGTCTAGCGGTGCCTGCGAGCAGTACTTC	CASSYSRSSGACEQYF
TRBJ2-5	.	few	TRBV7-9	TGTGCCAGCAGCTTACTAATTCAAGAGACCCAGTACTTC	CASSLLIQETQYF
TRBJ2-5	.	few	TRBV5-3	TGTGCCAGAAGCTGGCCTCCCGGGGTCCCAGAGACCCAGTACTTC	CARSWPPGVPETQYF
TRBJ2-1	TRBD2	few	TRBV6-6	TGTGCCGGCAGTCCACCGGGACTAGATGACGATGAGCAGTTCTTC	CAGSPPGLDDDEQFF
TRBJ2-3	.	many	TRBV9	TGTGCCAGCAGCGAAAGTTCAGGGGGCACAGATACGCAGTATTTT	CASSESSGGTDTQYF
TRBJ1-4	.	few	TRBV5-1	TGCGCCAGCAGCCTCGACAGCAATAATGAAAAACTGTTTTTT	CASSLDSNNEKLFF
TRBJ2-7	TRBD1	.	TRBV7-9	TGTGCCAGCAGCCAGACAGGGGTTCCCTACGAGCAGTACTTC	CASSQTGVPYEQYF
TRBJ1-5	.	few	TRBV3-2	TGTGCCAGCAGCCGGGACAGGGGAAATCAGCCCCAGCATTTT	CASSRDRGNQPQHF
TRBJ1-3	.	many	TRBV10-2	TGCGCCAGCAGTGCCGCGGGCGCGGGTGGAAACACCATATATTTT	CASSAAGAGGNTIYF